This entry describes one T cell receptor beta chain. Its antigen is unidentified. After removal of 5 bases from V and 4 bases from J, the junction contained 6 bases not matched to a gene. The CDR3 is 14 residues long. CDR1 is KGHDR, CDR2 SFDVKD, per germline. TCRdb fed the RT-PCR reads into MiXCR, producing one record per CDR3 protein. The sample has hundreds of thousands of distinct CDR3 sequences; over 25% are singletons. This sample was taken from a study of response to subunit inactivated influenza vaccine. General observations from the study: With each seasonal influenza vaccination, the authors suggested, few new T cells are recruited.

Sequenced here: CD4+ T cells sorted from PBMCs, sampled roughly 5 days after vaccination. The chain recombines TRBV24-1 with TRBJ1-2; TRBD1 matches at 7 bases. This clonotype originated in a man in his fifties or sixties who received an inactivated influenza vaccine. The CDR3 spells CATSGWDSVYGYTF. The DNA for the CDR3 is TGTGCCACCAGTGGGTGGGACAGCGTCTATGGCTACACCTTC.